Listed below are T cell receptor beta chains from one sample, sequenced in a study of human T cells and chemical hapten exposure. A single record per CDR3 protein comes from TCRdb applying MiXCR to the RACE reads. The table includes more than 70,000 distinct CDR3 sequences, about 8.7% detected once. Sequencing was done on a sample of whole blood. These receptors were obtained from a female donor in good health. Some clones in this sample may be carry-over from other donors' samples. Each CDR3 is given with its conserved first and last residue. Fields, in order: clone size, J gene, V gene, D gene, CDR3 DNA, CDR3 protein. The D gene is left open where the match is weak. Size is omitted from some rows. Given values are once, few, many or a class for expanded clones.

>few|TRBJ2-7|TRBV28|TRBD2
TGTGCCAGCAAGGGAGGGGATATCGACTATCTACTCTCCTACGAGCAGTACTTC
CASKGGDIDYLLSYEQYF
>NA|TRBJ2-2|TRBV7-8|TRBD1
TGTGCCAGCAGCCCCCCACAGGGGAGTCGCACCGGGGAGCTGTTTTTT
CASSPPQGSRTGELFF
>few|TRBJ1-5|TRBV5-6|NA
TGTGCCAGCAGCCACCGCCCAGGGGATCAGCCCCAGCATTTT
CASSHRPGDQPQHF
>few|TRBJ1-2|TRBV27|NA
TGTGCCAGCAGTTTATACGCAGGACATTTTAACTATGGCTACACCTTC
CASSLYAGHFNYGYTF
>many|TRBJ2-2|TRBV27|TRBD2
TGTGCCAGCAGTTTCGACGGGAGGGCCCCCGGGGAGCTGTTTTTT
CASSFDGRAPGELFF
>many|TRBJ1-2|TRBV10-2|NA
TGCGCCAGCAGTGAGGCGAGGAACTATGGCTACACCTTC
CASSEARNYGYTF
>many|TRBJ2-3|TRBV6-2/TRBV6-3|NA
TGTGCCAGCAGCCCGCGACTAGGCCGCCGAGCAGATACGCAGTATTTT
CASSPRLGRRADTQYF
>many|TRBJ2-6|TRBV30|TRBD1
TGTGCCTGGACCGAGACAGGGGGGTCTGGGGCCAACGTCCTGACTTTC
CAWTETGGSGANVLTF
>few|TRBJ2-7|TRBV6-5|NA
TGTGCCAGCAGTTACGCACAGGGATACGAGCAGTACTTC
CASSYAQGYEQYF
>few|TRBJ2-5|TRBV5-7|NA
TGTGCCAGCAGCGGAAACCAAGAGACCCAGTACTTC
CASSGNQETQYF
>NA|TRBJ1-2|TRBV28|NA
TGTGCCAGCAAATTGGGGCAACTCAACTATGGCTACACCTTC
CASKLGQLNYGYTF
>few|TRBJ2-1|TRBV12-3/TRBV12-4|TRBD2
TGTGCCAGCAGGCGGACTAGCGGGACCTACAATGAGCAGTTCTTC
CASRRTSGTYNEQFF
>NA|TRBJ2-1|TRBV6-6|NA
TGTGCCAGCAGAAATTCCGGGATTTACAATGAGCAGTTCTTC
CASRNSGIYNEQFF
>many|TRBJ2-7|TRBV28|NA
TGTGCCAGTAATTTTGGGGGTCCAACGGTCTACGAGCAGTACTTC
CASNFGGPTVYEQYF
>NA|TRBJ2-7|TRBV2|TRBD1
TGTGCCAGCGGACAGGGCGCCTACGAGCAGTACTTC
CASGQGAYEQYF
>few|TRBJ2-7|TRBV7-9|NA
TGTGCCAGCAGCCGCGACACCAACTCCTACGAGCAGTACTTC
CASSRDTNSYEQYF
>many|TRBJ2-7|TRBV14|NA
TGTGCCAGCAGCACGGGACTTCTTTACGAGCAGTACTTC
CASSTGLLYEQYF
>NA|TRBJ2-7|TRBV19|NA
TGTGTCAGTAGTCCGGGACGGCCCCCCTACGAGCAGTACTTC
CVSSPGRPPYEQYF
>few|TRBJ1-4|TRBV12-3/TRBV12-4|NA
TGTGCCAGCAGTTCTGAACTACGAGGGTCAGAACTGTTTTTT
CASSSELRGSELFF
>many|TRBJ2-7|TRBV20-1|NA
TGCAGTGCTAGGGGACGATCCTCCTACGAGCAGTACTTC
CSARGRSSYEQYF
>many|TRBJ1-5|TRBV2|TRBD1
TGTGCCAGCAGTGGGGGACAGGGGAATCAGCCCCAGCATTTT
CASSGGQGNQPQHF
>many|TRBJ2-2|TRBV28|NA
TGTGCCAGCAGTTTCGGGGCTAGTGGGCTGTTTTTT
CASSFGASGLFF
>few|TRBJ1-1|TRBV20-1|TRBD1
TGCAGTGCTAGCGGACAGGGGTATAAGGCTTTCTTT
CSASGQGYKAFF
>many|TRBJ1-2|TRBV30|NA
TGTGCCTGGAGTGTACTGAGGGGGGAAGGCTACACCTTC
CAWSVLRGEGYTF
>NA|TRBJ2-7|TRBV10-2|NA
TGCGCCAGCAGGACAGGTTTGGGTGGATACGAGCAGTACTTC
CASRTGLGGYEQYF
>many|TRBJ2-1|TRBV29-1|NA
TGCAGCGCGACGGTGGGGGAGCAGTTCTTC
CSATVGEQFF
>NA|TRBJ1-2|TRBV5-4|NA
TGTGCCAGCAGCTTGTCCGGGAGCTATGGCTACACCTTC
CASSLSGSYGYTF
>few|TRBJ2-5|TRBV29-1|NA
TGCAGCGTTGTTAGGGCTCTGGAGACCCAGTACTTC
CSVVRALETQYF
>many|TRBJ2-4|TRBV7-9|NA
TGTGCCAGCAGCGAATCTAACATTCAGTACTTC
CASSESNIQYF
>many|TRBJ1-4|TRBV4-3|TRBD1
TGCGCCAGCAGCCAAGACAGGGGGAACGAAAAACTGTTTTTT
CASSQDRGNEKLFF
>NA|TRBJ2-7|TRBV2|NA
TGTGCCAGCAGGGGCTTAGCCGAACAGAGCTCCTACGAGCAGTACTTC
CASRGLAEQSSYEQYF
>few|TRBJ2-7|TRBV20-1|TRBD1
TGCAGTGCTCGACCCGACAGGGCCTACGAGCAGTACTTC
CSARPDRAYEQYF
>few|TRBJ1-4|TRBV14|NA
TGTGCCAGCAGCCCCAGAGGGTTTGTAAATGAAAAACTGTTTTTT
CASSPRGFVNEKLFF
>many|TRBJ1-2|TRBV16|TRBD1
TGTGCCAGCAGTCGACAGGGAAACGACTATGGCTACACCTTC
CASSRQGNDYGYTF
>NA|TRBJ1-4|TRBV28|NA
TGTGCCAGCAGTTTTGAGACAGGAGGTGAAAAACTGTTTTTT
CASSFETGGEKLFF
>few|TRBJ2-1|TRBV5-1|NA
TGCGCCAGCAGCTTGCGGCAGGGTAGTAGAAATGAGCAGTTCTTC
CASSLRQGSRNEQFF
>few|TRBJ1-1|TRBV5-1|NA
TGCGCCAGCAGCTTGGGAAGGGATAGCACTGAAGCTTTCTTT
CASSLGRDSTEAFF
>many|TRBJ2-1|TRBV7-9|TRBD2
TGTGCCAGCAGCCAATTGACTAGCGGGAGCTACAATGAGCAGTTCTTC
CASSQLTSGSYNEQFF
>NA|TRBJ2-3|TRBV20-1|NA
TGCAGTGCTTTTAGAATCCGGGGAACCACAGATACGCAGTATTTT
CSAFRIRGTTDTQYF
>many|TRBJ2-1|TRBV9|NA
TGTGCCAGCAGCGTAGACTTAAGTGAGCAGTTCTTC
CASSVDLSEQFF
>few|TRBJ2-7|TRBV7-3|NA
TGTGCCAGCAGCCCCCCGAACAGGGAACGATACGAGCAGTACTTC
CASSPPNRERYEQYF
>few|TRBJ1-2|TRBV20-1|NA
TGCAGTGCTAGGACTCCAGGAGGAGGCTATGGCTACACCTTC
CSARTPGGGYGYTF
>many|TRBJ2-1|TRBV2|NA
TGTGCCAGCAGTCCCCACGATGAGCAGTTCTTC
CASSPHDEQFF
>many|TRBJ2-5|TRBV4-2|NA
TGTGCCAGCAGCCAAGACCTGGGCCAAGAGACCCAGTACTTC
CASSQDLGQETQYF
>NA|TRBJ2-3|TRBV29-1|NA
TGCAGCGTTGGTTCTAGCAGGCGCACAGATACGCAGTATTTT
CSVGSSRRTDTQYF
>few|TRBJ2-7|TRBV10-3|NA
TGTGCCATCAGTGATACAACAGGGTCGCGGCAGTACTTC
CAISDTTGSRQYF
>few|TRBJ1-1|TRBV3-1|NA
TGTGCCAGCAGCCAAACAACAGGAGGAACTGAAGCTTTCTTT
CASSQTTGGTEAFF
>few|TRBJ2-3|TRBV25-1|NA
TGTGCCAGCAGTGATTCTGGGGTCACAGATACGCAGTATTTT
CASSDSGVTDTQYF
>NA|TRBJ2-4|TRBV28|NA
TGTGCCAGCAGTTTAAATAGGAACATTCAGTACTTC
CASSLNRNIQYF
>NA|TRBJ2-7|TRBV2|NA
TGTGCCAGCAGTGACTCGGCCGGGACGGCTGACTACGAGCAGTACTTC
CASSDSAGTADYEQYF